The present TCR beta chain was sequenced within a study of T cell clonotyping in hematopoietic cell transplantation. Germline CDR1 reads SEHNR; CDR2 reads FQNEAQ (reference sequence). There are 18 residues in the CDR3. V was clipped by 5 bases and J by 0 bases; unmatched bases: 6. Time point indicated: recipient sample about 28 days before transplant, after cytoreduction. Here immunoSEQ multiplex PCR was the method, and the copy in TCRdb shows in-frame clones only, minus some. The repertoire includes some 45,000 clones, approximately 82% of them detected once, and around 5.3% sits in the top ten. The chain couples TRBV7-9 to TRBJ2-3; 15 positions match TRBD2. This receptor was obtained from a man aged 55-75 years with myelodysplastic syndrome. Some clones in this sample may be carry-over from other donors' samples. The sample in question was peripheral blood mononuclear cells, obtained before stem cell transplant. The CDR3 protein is CASSPGLAGGLSTDTQYF. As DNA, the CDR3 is TGTGCCAGCAGCCCTGGACTAGCGGGGGGGTTAAGCACAGATACGCAGTATTTT.